This T cell receptor (beta chain) appears in the sequencing data of a study of blood T cell repertoires in COVID-19. Study details: Whether acute or convalescent, the COVID-19 samples came from the United States, Italy and Spain. T cells, B-cell-depleted T cells, or PBMCs provided the cDNA or gDNA that served as material.

The authors' processing: By means of reference gene primer amplification, nucleated cell counts were estimated. Profiling relied on immunoSEQ multiplex PCR, and the TCRdb table lists in-frame clones only, not all of them. The V and J calls and clone size come from that table; D and trimming were worked out from the DNA. This sample has fewer than 75,000 clones, with nearly 90% found just once. The material sequenced was peripheral blood. The TCR was taken from a man between 65 and 85 years old with acute or convalescent COVID-19.

This chain's CDR3 is CASSPRQNTEAFF. The CDR3 DNA follows: TGTGCCAGCTCACCACGGCAGAACACTGAAGCTTTCTTT. The J gene is TRBJ1-1, the V gene TRBV18; D is uncertain. V was trimmed by 1 base and J by 1 base, leaving 4 bases between them. The length of the CDR3 is 13 residues. Germline V gives CDR1 KGHSH, CDR2 LQKENI.